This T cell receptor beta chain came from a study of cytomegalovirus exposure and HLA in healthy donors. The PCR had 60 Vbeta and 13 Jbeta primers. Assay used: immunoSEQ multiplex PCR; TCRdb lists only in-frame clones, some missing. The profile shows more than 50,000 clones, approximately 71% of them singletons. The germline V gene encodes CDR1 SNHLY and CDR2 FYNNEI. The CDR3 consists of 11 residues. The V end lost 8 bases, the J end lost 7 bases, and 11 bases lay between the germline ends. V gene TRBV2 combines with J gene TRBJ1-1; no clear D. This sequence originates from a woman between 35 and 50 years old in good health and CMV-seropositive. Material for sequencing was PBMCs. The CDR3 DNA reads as TGTGCCAGCGTCTTGGGAGGTGAAGCTTTCTTT. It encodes CASVLGGEAFF.